This T cell receptor beta chain was sequenced in a study of blood T cell repertoires in COVID-19. Generated by immunoSEQ multiplex PCR, the TCRdb table keeps only in-frame clones and is missing some. Of around 130,000 clones in the sample, roughly 90% were seen once. The CDR3 covers 14 residues. In germline, CDR1 is SQVTM, CDR2 ANQGSEA. V lost 6 bases, J lost 6 bases, and 9 bases stayed unmatched. The rearrangement joins TRBV29-1 to TRBJ1-2; 11 positions agree with TRBD1. This TCR was recovered from a man between 65 and 80 years old with active COVID-19. The specimen was peripheral blood. The CDR3 spells CSVRTGGVSDGYTF. For the CDR3, the DNA is TGCAGCGTCAGGACAGGGGGCGTTTCAGATGGCTACACCTTC.